The 29 T cell receptor beta chains in this list originate from one sample, sequenced in a study of post-analysis software for immune sequencing data. Study-wide points: The study found TRBV5-6, TRBV5-1 and TRBV20-1 among a handful of TRBV segments more frequent in patients than controls.

Their antigen targets remain unknown. cDNA libraries for TCR beta contained unique molecular identifiers. TCRdb re-called the PCR reads through MiXCR, storing one row per CDR3 protein. In the table there are about 210,000 distinct CDR3 sequences, around 30% of which are singletons. Source material: blood. These receptors were obtained from a girl aged 2-17 years with multiple sclerosis.

For this clonotype: Just one base apart from a much larger clone, this may be a read error. The rearrangement uses TRBV14 and TRBJ1-2; TRBD1 might be the D (6 bases). The V gene's germline CDR1 is SGHDN and CDR2 FVKESK. CDR3 length equals 13 residues. The CDR3 spells CAGSQDSRYGYTF. CDR3 nucleotides: TGTGCCGGCAGCCAGGACAGCCGCTATGGCTACACCTTC.

CDR3 nucleotide sequence: TGCGCCAGCAGCTTGGGATATAACTACGAGCAGTACTTC. Translating it yields CASSLGYNYEQYF. This chain links TRBV5-1 with TRBJ2-7, with D unresolved. This CDR3 has 13 amino acids. Germline CDR1 is SGHRS and CDR2 is YFSETQ. V was trimmed by 0 bases and J by 3 bases, leaving 7 bases between them.

As for this clonotype: Mismatch with germline at one junction end may stem from a read error. This rearrangement joins TRBV12-3 or TRBV12-4 to TRBJ1-2, with D possibly being TRBD1 (6 bases). CDR3 length equals 17 residues. The CDR3 sequence: CASVRRDRLLGGYDYTF. In nucleotides, the CDR3 is TGTGCCAGCGTAAGGAGGGACCGGCTCCTAGGGGGTTATGACTACACCTTC.

This clonotype was seen only a few times. The J gene is TRBJ1-2, the V gene TRBV7-3; 12 bases map to TRBD1. V was pared by 2 bases and J by 8 bases, with 9 bases of the junction left unmatched. CDR1 and CDR2 from the germline V gene are SGHTA and FQGTGA. The CDR3 spans 16 residues. For the CDR3, the DNA is TGTGCCAGCAGCTTAGGGGGGACAGGGGGCGATTACGGCTACACCTTC. The encoded protein is CASSLGGTGGDYGYTF.

The chain employs TRBV4-2 and TRBJ2-1; 16 nucleotides match TRBD2. Germline V lookup: CDR1 LGHNA, CDR2 YNFKEQ. The CDR3 consists of 16 residues. The V gene end was trimmed by 4 bases and the J gene end by 8 bases; junction bases not matched to a gene: 5. This CDR3 reads CASSLTGTSGRDEQFF. The DNA of the CDR3 is TGTGCCAGCAGCCTAACCGGGACTAGCGGGAGGGATGAGCAGTTCTTC.

J is TRBJ2-7 and V is TRBV28; D is perhaps TRBD2 (6 bases). The germline gives CDR1 MDHEN, CDR2 SYDVKM. V was trimmed by 2 bases and J by 3 bases, leaving 17 bases between them. There are 16 residues in the CDR3. CDR3 DNA: TGTGCCAGCAGTTTAAGAACTAGCAGAGCAGTCTACGAGCAGTACTTC. This gives the protein CASSLRTSRAVYEQYF.

This clonotype has at least ten counts. This chain links TRBV7-2 with TRBJ2-7, with 8 bases lining up with TRBD2. This CDR3 region has 12 residues. From germline, CDR1 is SGHTA and CDR2 FQGNSA. The ends lost 1 base at V and 7 bases at J; junction bases unmatched: 0. The CDR3 here is CASSLGLAEQYF. DNA for the CDR3: TGTGCCAGCAGCTTAGGACTAGCGGAGCAGTACTTC.

As concerns this clonotype: Just one base apart from a much larger clone, this may be a read error. As the CDR3 is not closed by the conserved phenylalanine or tryptophan, this likely results from a read error. The chain employs TRBV12-3 or TRBV12-4 and TRBJ2-7; TRBD2 might be the D (6 bases). The CDR3 totals 13 residues. V gave up 7 bases and J gave up 6 bases, with 16 bases separating them. Written as DNA, the CDR3 is TGTGCCAGCACCTTATTACTCGGGGGCGAGCAGTACTGC. Its protein is CASTLLLGGEQYC.

This clonotype was observed many times. The chain uses TRBV6-5 and TRBJ2-7; 10 bases match TRBD2. This CDR3 contains 16 residues. Trimming removed 6 bases from V and 0 bases from J; junction bases left unmatched: 8. Per germline, CDR1 MNHEY and CDR2 SVGAGI. The CDR3 region has the DNA TGTGCCAGCAGACGGGATAGCGGGGGGACCTCCTACGAGCAGTACTTC. Its translation: CASRRDSGGTSYEQYF.

The CDR3 loop is CASSPPRTGERTDTQYF. DNA of the CDR3: TGTGCCAGCAGCCCGCCAAGGACAGGGGAGAGGACAGATACGCAGTATTTT. The chain employs TRBV7-9 and TRBJ2-3, with TRBD1 matching over 9 bases. This CDR3 spans 17 amino acids. Germline values: CDR1 SEHNR, CDR2 FQNEAQ (reference sequence). The V segment lost 5 bases and the J segment 3 bases; nucleotides outside the gene matches: 12.

This clonotype was counted many times. This sequence joins TRBV20-1 and TRBJ2-7, with 9 bases matching TRBD1. Germline V lookup: CDR1 DFQATT, CDR2 SNEGSKA (reference sequence). The CDR3 is 15 residues long. J lost 1 base, V lost 5 bases, and 9 bases had no gene match. The CDR3 DNA sequence: TGCAGTGCTCCGTACGCCGGGACAGGGTCCTACGAGCAGTACTTC. Its translation is CSAPYAGTGSYEQYF.

This chain links TRBV30 with TRBJ2-5; TRBD1 is a possible D gene (5 bases). CDR3 length equals 13 residues. CDR1 GTSNPN and CDR2 SVGIG come from the germline V gene (reference sequence). The ends were cut back, 2 bases at V and 5 bases at J, with 12 bases in the middle. CDR3 DNA sequence: TGTGCCTGGAGTCCAGGGCGCAAGGAGACCCAGTACTTC. Its translation: CAWSPGRKETQYF. The full variable domain, completed using reference TRBV30 and TRBJ2-5, is SQTIHQWPATLVQPVGSPLSLECTVEGTSNPNLYWYRQAAGRGLQLLFYSVGIGQISSEVPQNLSASRPQDRQFILSSKKLLLSDSGFYLCAWSPGRKETQYFGPGTRLLVL.

The chain recombines TRBV7-2 with TRBJ2-1; tentative D call: TRBD2 (6 bases). The CDR3 contains 13 residues. Germline assignment: CDR1 SGHTA and CDR2 FQGNSA. Trimming left V 7 bases short and J 6 bases short, with 13 bases between. CDR3 amino acids: CASTSGLLNEQFF. The CDR3 coding sequence is TGTGCCAGCACATCCGGACTACTCAATGAGCAGTTCTTC.

The rearrangement joins TRBV5-1 to TRBJ2-2, with D possibly TRBD2 on 6 matching bases. Germline V gives CDR1 SGHRS, CDR2 YFSETQ. V shed 5 bases and J shed 4 bases, with 15 bases lying between them. The CDR3 consists of 15 residues. The CDR3 coding sequence is TGCGCCAGCAGTTCGTTGGCGGGATCCACCGGGGAGCTGTTTTTT. It encodes CASSSLAGSTGELFF.

The chain has TRBV5-1 and TRBJ1-2, with D possibly matching TRBD1 (5 bases). CDR3 length equals 13 residues. CDR1 and CDR2 (germline): SGHRS, YFSETQ. V was shortened by 4 bases and J by 6 bases, with 13 bases between the two germline ends. The CDR3 DNA reads as TGCGCCAGCAGCCCGGGACTCTCTAATGGCTACACCTTC. Translated: CASSPGLSNGYTF.

The V call is TRBV28, the J call TRBJ2-7; 9 bases are shared with TRBD2. Unmatched junction bases numbered 16, after V lost 2 bases and J lost 2 bases. CDR3 length: 19 amino acids. Per the germline V gene, CDR1 is MDHEN and CDR2 is SYDVKM. DNA of the CDR3: TGTGCCAGCAGTTTAGGGTTAGCGGGAGATTCTACGTTCCCCTACGAGCAGTACTTC. Its protein is CASSLGLAGDSTFPYEQYF.

Of note for this clonotype: This may come from a read error, since a much larger clone is one base off. The rearrangement links TRBV5-8 to TRBJ2-5, with TRBD2 matching over 8 bases. Germline assignment: CDR1 SGHTS and CDR2 YDEGEE. The CDR3 is 15 residues long. V lost 0 bases and J lost 11; bases outside the gene matches: 12. The CDR3 spells CASSLERELYNEQYF. CDR3 sequence (DNA): TGTGCCAGCAGCTTGGAGCGGGAGCTATACAATGAGCAGTACTTC.

In its sample, this clonotype was seen a few times. The chain joins TRBV7-2 to TRBJ2-5, with TRBD2 matching over 15 bases. V lost 5 bases and J lost 5; bases outside the gene matches: 6. The CDR3 contains 16 residues. Germline CDR1 SGHTA, CDR2 FQGNSA. The CDR3 nucleotides read TGTGCCAGCAGCAGTGGACTAGCGGGGGGGTGGGAGACCCAGTACTTC. Residues: CASSSGLAGGWETQYF.

The V call is TRBV2, the J call TRBJ2-5; no clear D. This CDR3 spans 14 amino acids. Germline V gene lookup returns CDR1 SNHLY and CDR2 FYNNEI. The V end lost 2 bases, the J end lost 4 bases, and 11 bases lay between the germline ends. CDR3 sequence: CASSETGVVETQYF. The CDR3, as DNA: TGTGCCAGCAGTGAAACTGGGGTTGTAGAGACCCAGTACTTC.

At least ten counts were recorded for this clonotype. The chain links TRBV5-1 to TRBJ2-1, with 10 bases identical to TRBD2. CDR3 length equals 15 residues. With 0 bases clipped from V and 7 bases from J, the junction kept 4 bases outside the gene matches. Germline CDR1 reads SGHRS; CDR2 reads YFSETQ. The CDR3 spells CASSLEAGGLNEQFF. The CDR3 DNA follows: TGCGCCAGCAGCTTGGAAGCGGGAGGGCTTAATGAGCAGTTCTTC.

This clonotype was counted many times. The V call is TRBV27, the J call TRBJ2-1; D may be TRBD2 (6 bases). V was cut by 3 bases and J by 6 bases, with 15 bases left in between. Germline CDR1 is MNHEY and CDR2 is SMNVEV (reference sequence). The CDR3 consists of 15 residues. CDR3 region: CASSFYGGSINEQFF. CDR3 nucleotide sequence: TGTGCCAGCAGTTTCTATGGGGGGTCTATCAATGAGCAGTTCTTC.

This clonotype was observed a few times. The chain recombines TRBV7-9 with TRBJ2-2; D unresolved. The CDR3 has 14 amino acids. V lost 8 bases to trimming and J lost 3 bases, with 13 bases between them. The germline V gene has CDR1 SEHNR and CDR2 FQNEAQ (reference sequence). The CDR3 DNA is TGTGCCAGCCAAACCGTATCGGACACCGGGGAGCTGTTTTTT. It codes for CASQTVSDTGELFF.

This clonotype was counted only a few times. The chain combines TRBV28 with TRBJ1-5; D not resolved. CDR1 and CDR2 from the germline V gene are MDHEN and SYDVKM. This CDR3 comprises 12 residues. The V gene lost 7 bases and the J gene lost 7 bases, with 11 bases spanning the gap. The CDR3 nucleotides read TGTGCCAGCAAGGCGAGCGGCCAGCCCCAGCATTTT. Protein sequence: CASKASGQPQHF.

As to this clonotype: This may arise from a read error, as a much more abundant clone is one base away. This chain links TRBV29-1 with TRBJ2-5, with 8 positions matching TRBD2. Unmatched junction bases numbered 14, after V lost 6 bases and J lost 11 bases. The CDR3 is 13 amino acids. Germline lookup yields CDR1 SQVTM and CDR2 ANQGSEA. DNA of the CDR3: TGCAGCGTATCTAGCGGGTTCTTTAGAGAGCAGTACTTC. Its translation: CSVSSGFFREQYF.

J is TRBJ2-5 and V is TRBV18, with TRBD2 matching over 13 bases. V lost 6 bases to trimming and J lost 2 bases; unmatched junction nucleotides: 6. The CDR3 is 16 amino acids. Per the germline V gene, CDR1 is KGHSH and CDR2 is LQKENI. CDR3 in DNA: TGTGCCAGCTCGCAGACTAGCGGGGGGCCTCAAGAGACCCAGTACTTC. Translated: CASSQTSGGPQETQYF.

In this sample, this clonotype turned up many times. The CDR3 loop is CASRPGPINSPLHF. The CDR3 DNA sequence: TGTGCCAGCAGACCCGGGCCGATTAATTCACCCCTCCACTTT. J is TRBJ1-6 and V is TRBV6-5, with D unresolved. Between the trimmed V and J ends, which lost 6 bases and 6 bases, there was a span of 12 bases. From germline, CDR1 is MNHEY and CDR2 SVGAGI. The CDR3 consists of 14 residues.

A remark on this clonotype: This may come from a read error, since a much larger clone is one base off. The chain combines TRBV29-1 with TRBJ1-2, with D possibly matching TRBD1 (5 bases). V was shortened by 3 bases and J by 2 bases, with 16 bases between the two germline ends. This CDR3 has 15 amino acids. The germline V gene has CDR1 SQVTM and CDR2 ANQGSEA. The CDR3 DNA reads TGCAGCGTTGAGGGGTCCTGGGGCGAGAACTATGGCTACACCTTC. It codes for CSVEGSWGENYGYTF.

This clonotype was counted a few times. The rearrangement uses TRBV3-1 and TRBJ2-2, with 7 bases identical to TRBD1. Germline lookup yields CDR1 LGHDT and CDR2 YNNKEL (reference sequence). This CDR3 spans 15 amino acids. The V gene end was trimmed by 7 bases and the J gene end by 2 bases; junction bases not matched to a gene: 7. The DNA for the CDR3 is TGTGCCAGCAAAAACAGGGGAACCAACACCGGGGAGCTGTTTTTT. Translating gives CASKNRGTNTGELFF.

A word on this clonotype: Possible read error: a much larger clone is one base away. The chain is built from TRBV15 and TRBJ2-7; TRBD2 aligns across 7 bases. In germline, CDR1 is LNHNV, CDR2 YYDKDF (reference sequence). The J segment lost 3 bases and the V segment lost 0 bases, leaving 5 bases of the junction unmatched. This CDR3 is 15 amino acids long. In DNA form, the CDR3 reads TGTGCCACCAGCAGAGATCGGGAGGCAAACTACGAGCAGTACTTC. Protein product: CATSRDREANYEQYF.